What follows are 3 T cell receptor beta chains derived from one specimen sequenced in a study of identical twins. MiXCR was run by TCRdb on the 5' RACE reads, yielding one entry per CDR3 protein. The sample includes roughly 720,000 distinct CDR3 sequences, 15% to 20% of them seen just once. These data were likewise used in another study, on T cells expressing NK-cell markers.

The sequencing sample was made of PBMCs. These TCRs come from a woman between 18 and 30 years old in good health.

The V gene is TRBV20-1, the J gene TRBJ2-7, with a possible D match to TRBD2 (5 bases). This CDR3 is built from 12 residues. Germline CDR1 DFQATT, CDR2 SNEGSKA (reference sequence). Trimming removed 6 bases from V and 0 bases from J, with 9 bases in between. The CDR3: CSAGLNSYEQYF. The CDR3 bases are TGCAGTGCCGGACTCAACTCCTACGAGCAGTACTTC.

V and J are TRBV5-5 and TRBJ2-2; TRBD2 is a possible D gene (6 bases). V dropped 1 base and J dropped 4 bases, with 11 bases sitting between them. The germline V gene has CDR1 SGHKS and CDR2 YYEKEE (reference sequence). This CDR3 is 15 amino acids long. The CDR3 sequence is CASSLFRGGTGELFF. The DNA of the CDR3 is TGTGCCAGCAGCTTGTTTAGGGGAGGCACCGGGGAGCTGTTTTTT.

The gene calls are TRBV3-1 and TRBJ2-3; 8 bases fit TRBD2. The J segment lost 4 bases and the V segment lost 1 base, leaving 4 bases of the junction unmatched. The CDR3 is 15 residues long. Germline V CDR1 and CDR2: LGHDT, YNNKEL (reference sequence). The CDR3 DNA reads TGTGCCAGCAGCCAAGGTCGGGGGGGTCCAGATACGCAGTATTTT. Translation: CASSQGRGGPDTQYF.